The 2 T cell receptor beta chains below were found in one sample sequenced in a study of blood T cell repertoires in COVID-19. Data came from immunoSEQ multiplex PCR; TCRdb stores just in-frame clones and leaves some out. Of roughly 92,000 clones listed, around 91% are singletons. Input material: peripheral blood. These receptors all come from a woman of 80 years or more with active or convalescent COVID-19.

The chain uses TRBV9 and TRBJ2-7, with 8 bases aligning to TRBD1. Germline CDR1 reads SGDLS; CDR2 reads YYNGEE. The CDR3 length is 15 residues. V trimming: 2 bases; J trimming: 3 bases; junction bases outside the gene matches: 7. In DNA, the CDR3 is TGTGCCAGCAGCGTGGCAGGGGGCGAAATCTACGAGCAGTACTTC. Its translation: CASSVAGGEIYEQYF.

The chain recombines TRBV28 with TRBJ1-1; perhaps TRBD1 as D (5 bases). CDR3 size: 16 residues. Germline CDR1 reads MDHEN; CDR2 reads SYDVKM. Trimming removed 5 bases at V and 1 base at J, with 17 bases between. The DNA of the CDR3 is TGTGCCAGCAGTCGTGTCGACAGCTCCCCGAACACTGAAGCTTTCTTT. It specifies CASSRVDSSPNTEAFF.